The present T cell receptor (beta chain) was sequenced within a study of blood T cell repertoires in COVID-19. Profiled with immunoSEQ multiplex PCR; TCRdb holds only in-frame clones, not every one. Of over 200,000 clones in the sample, about 80% were seen once. Germline V gives CDR1 SSHAT, CDR2 FNYEAQ (reference sequence). The CDR3 sequence is 14 residues long. J was trimmed by 5 bases and V by 5 bases; bases with no gene match: 8. The TCR originated in a woman of 80 years or more with acute or convalescent COVID-19. Material: peripheral blood. The gene calls are TRBV7-7 and TRBJ2-5, with 7 bases identical to TRBD2. CDR3 protein: CASSLRVGGETQYF. For the CDR3, the DNA is TGTGCCAGCAGCCTCCGCGTCGGGGGGGAGACCCAGTACTTC. Drawing the rest from reference TRBV7-7 and TRBJ2-5, the complete variable domain is GAGVSQSPRYKVTKRGQDVTLRCDPISSHATLYWYQQALGQGPEFLTYFNYEAQPDKSGLPSDRFSAERPEGSISTLTIQRTEQRDSAMYRCASSLRVGGETQYFGPGTRLLVL.